This T cell receptor beta chain was recovered during a study of T cell responses to AZD1222 COVID-19 vaccine. Germline assignment: CDR1 SGHAT and CDR2 FQNNGV. The CDR3 totals 15 residues. J was trimmed by 7 bases and V by 2 bases; bases with no gene match: 5. Generated by immunoSEQ multiplex PCR, the TCRdb table keeps only in-frame clones and is missing some. The sample consists of roughly 120,000 clones, around 89% of them appearing once. Study conclusions and caveats: Sampling captured repertoires only after the peak T cell response. Spike-wide coverage was observed for vaccine-associated CD4 TCRs, with dominant responses at 160-218 and 743-854.

Concerning this clone itself: Its antigen remains unknown.

The V call is TRBV11-2, the J call TRBJ2-1; 10 bases line up with TRBD2. This specimen was peripheral blood, taken 28 days after the second AZD1222 dose. The receptor was isolated from an adult who received the AZD1222 COVID-19 vaccine. The CDR3 DNA reads TGTGCCAGCAGCTTAAGGAGCGGGAGGGTTAATGAGCAGTTCTTC. This sequence encodes CASSLRSGRVNEQFF. Full variable domain (remainder filled in from reference TRBV11-2 and TRBJ2-1): EAGVAQSPRYKIIEKRQSVAFWCNPISGHATLYWYQQILGQGPKLLIQFQNNGVVDDSQLPKDRFSAERLKGVDSTLKIQPAKLEDSAVYLCASSLRSGRVNEQFFGPGTRLTVL.